The rows below give T cell receptor beta chains drawn from one sample of a study of OX40 agonist ivuxolimab in advanced cancers. Assay used: immunoSEQ multiplex PCR; TCRdb lists only in-frame clones, some missing. Among 95,000 to 150,000 clones listed, around 93% were seen once. The sequencing here drew on CD4+ or CD8+ T cells sorted from blood, taken in a trial of the OX40 agonist ivuxolimab. The source of these receptors is an adult with an advanced solid tumor such as melanoma, head and neck, liver or kidney cancer. Both conserved end residues are part of each CDR3. The order of the fields is V gene, J gene, D gene, clone size, CDR3 DNA, CDR3 protein. The D gene is left open where the match is weak. Size values are once, few and many counts, or a class for expanded clones, and some rows have none.

TRBV19,TRBJ2-1,TRBD1,.,TGTGCCAGTAGTAAACGCCGGGACAGGGCTCTAAATGAGCAGTTCTTC,CASSKRRDRALNEQFF
TRBV7-9,TRBJ2-5,TRBD2,once,TGTGCCAGCAGCTTAGCCGGGAGGGTCCAAGAGACCCAGTACTTC,CASSLAGRVQETQYF
TRBV6-1,TRBJ1-2,.,.,TGTGCCAGCAGTGAAGCGCTGTGGCAGAGCTATGGCTACACCTTC,CASSEALWQSYGYTF
TRBV10-3,TRBJ1-1,.,once,TGTGCCATCAGTAAGACAGGCGATAACACTGAAGCTTTCTTT,CAISKTGDNTEAFF
TRBV15,TRBJ2-7,.,.,TGTGCCACCAGCAGAGTGGCCGACGGCGAGCAGTACTTC,CATSRVADGEQYF
TRBV5-1,TRBJ1-2,.,once,TGCGCCAGCAGCTTGGACAGGGAGTATGGCTACACCTTC,CASSLDREYGYTF
TRBV18,TRBJ1-1,TRBD1,.,TGTGCCAGCTCACCGGTTCAGGGGGACACTGAAGCTTTCTTT,CASSPVQGDTEAFF
TRBV7-2,TRBJ1-2,.,.,TGTGCCAGCAGCTTAGCAGTAATTGGTGGCTACACCTTC,CASSLAVIGGYTF
TRBV5-5,TRBJ1-5,.,once,TGTGCCAGCAGCCGTCTACAGGACAATCAGCCCCAGCATTTT,CASSRLQDNQPQHF
TRBV9,TRBJ1-2,.,.,TGTGCCAGCAGCAGGGACCAAGGCTACACCTTC,CASSRDQGYTF
TRBV10-3,TRBJ2-3,TRBD1,once,TGTGCCACCCGGACAGGGGAGGATACGCAGTATTTT,CATRTGEDTQYF
TRBV5-1,TRBJ2-3,.,.,TGCGCCAGCAGCCCGGGCTTGGGCGAACGCCCGGATACGCAGTATTTT,CASSPGLGERPDTQYF
TRBV18,TRBJ2-3,.,.,TGTGCCAGCCGGAGAGCGGAGACTAGCACAGATACGCAGTATTTT,CASRRAETSTDTQYF
TRBV5-6,TRBJ2-7,TRBD2,.,TGTGCCAGCAGCTTGGCGGGGCAAGCGGGGTCCGAGCAGTACTTC,CASSLAGQAGSEQYF
TRBV6-1,TRBJ2-3,.,.,TGTGCCAGCAGTGATCTGCTGGCAGCCCCTCTTGGGGATACGCAGTATTTT,CASSDLLAAPLGDTQYF
TRBV6-6,TRBJ2-7,.,.,TGTGCCAGCAGTTGGGGACCCTACGAGCAGTACTTC,CASSWGPYEQYF
TRBV6-4,TRBJ2-1,.,.,TGTGCCAGCAGTGGGGGGCCGAGGGGTTCGGAAGAGCAGTTCTTC,CASSGGPRGSEEQFF
TRBV5-4,TRBJ2-7,TRBD1,.,TGTGCCAGCAGTTGGGGACAGGGAGCCTACGAGCAGTACTTC,CASSWGQGAYEQYF
TRBV6-6,TRBJ1-1,.,.,TGTGCCAGCAGTTATACTAAGGACACTGAAGCTTTCTTT,CASSYTKDTEAFF
TRBV5-1,TRBJ1-1,TRBD1,few,TGCGCCAGCAGCGTACAGGGGCTGAACACTGAAGCTTTCTTT,CASSVQGLNTEAFF
TRBV9,TRBJ2-7,.,.,TGTGCCAGCAGCGTCGCGTCCGGGTATTACGAGCAGTACTTC,CASSVASGYYEQYF
TRBV7-2,TRBJ2-2,.,.,TGTGCCAGCAGCCCCCGTACTTCCGGGGAGCTGTTTTTT,CASSPRTSGELFF
TRBV5-6,TRBJ2-7,TRBD1,.,TGTGCCAGCAGCTTGGCCGGGACAGGGTTTCGCTACGAGCAGTACTTC,CASSLAGTGFRYEQYF
TRBV15,TRBJ1-3,.,.,TGTGCCACCAGCAGAGATTCCTGGGGAAACACCATATATTTT,CATSRDSWGNTIYF
TRBV7-9,TRBJ2-7,.,.,TGTGCCAGCAGCTCCCGGGGGGACACCTACGAGCAGTACTTC,CASSSRGDTYEQYF
TRBV2,TRBJ1-1,.,.,TGTGCCAGCAGGGGACCCATTTACGGGGTGAACACTGAAGCTTTCTTT,CASRGPIYGVNTEAFF
TRBV6-5,TRBJ2-7,TRBD1,once,TGTGCCAGCAGTTACTCGAGACAGGGGGGAACCTACGAGCAGTACTTC,CASSYSRQGGTYEQYF
TRBV4-2,TRBJ2-2,TRBD2,.,TGTGCCAGCAGCCGATATAGCGGGAGGGCCCCCGGGGAGCTGTTTTTT,CASSRYSGRAPGELFF
TRBV10-1,TRBJ2-1,TRBD1,.,TGCGCCAGCAGTGCCGGGACAGGGGGCCCCTCCTACAATGAGCAGTTCTTC,CASSAGTGGPSYNEQFF
TRBV14,TRBJ2-4,.,.,TGTGCCAGCAGCCAAGATTGGTCAGGAGACATTCAGTACTTC,CASSQDWSGDIQYF
TRBV5-8,TRBJ2-5,TRBD2,.,TGTGCCAGCAGCTTGCGGCGGGAGGGCCTGGAGACCCAGTACTTC,CASSLRREGLETQYF
TRBV11-1,TRBJ2-7,.,.,TGTGCCACTGGGGCGGGGAACGAGCAGTACTTC,CATGAGNEQYF
TRBV5-6,TRBJ1-2,.,.,TGTGCCAGCAGCTTTGGGGCAGGGGCTAACTATGGCTACACCTTC,CASSFGAGANYGYTF
TRBV5-1,TRBJ2-6,.,.,TGCGCCAGCAGTGCGTCTGGGGCCAACGTCCTGACTTTC,CASSASGANVLTF
TRBV14,TRBJ2-5,TRBD2,.,TGTGCCAGCAGCCTCTGGACTAGTACCCAAGAGACCCAGTACTTC,CASSLWTSTQETQYF
TRBV29-1,TRBJ2-3,.,once,TGCAGCGTTGAAGGGGGTGACCTAGACACAGATACGCAGTATTTT,CSVEGGDLDTDTQYF
TRBV11-3,TRBJ2-5,TRBD2,.,TGTGCCAGCAGCTTACTAGCGGGTATTCAAGAGACCCAGTACTTC,CASSLLAGIQETQYF
TRBV7-8,TRBJ1-2,.,.,TGTGCCAGCAGCTTAGGAGGGAGCTATGGCTACACCTTC,CASSLGGSYGYTF
TRBV5-1,TRBJ1-1,.,few,TGCGCCAGCAGCTTGGAATACGCGAATAATGAAGCTTTCTTT,CASSLEYANNEAFF
TRBV6-1,TRBJ2-7,TRBD1,.,TGTGCCAGCAGCGAAGATACCGGGACAGGGGGGACCTACGAGCAGTACTTC,CASSEDTGTGGTYEQYF
TRBV7-3,TRBJ1-3,.,.,TGTGCCAGCAGCCCCCAAGGAACCAGAACCTCTGGAAACACCATATATTTT,CASSPQGTRTSGNTIYF